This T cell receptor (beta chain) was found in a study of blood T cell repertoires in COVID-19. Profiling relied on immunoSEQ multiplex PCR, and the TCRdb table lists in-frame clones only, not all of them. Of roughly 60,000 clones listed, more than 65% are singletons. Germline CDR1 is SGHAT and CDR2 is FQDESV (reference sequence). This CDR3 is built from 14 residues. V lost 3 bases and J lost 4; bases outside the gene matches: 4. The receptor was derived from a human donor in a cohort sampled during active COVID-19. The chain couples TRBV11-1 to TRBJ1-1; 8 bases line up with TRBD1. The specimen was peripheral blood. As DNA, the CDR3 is TGTGCCAGCAGCTTTATCGGACAGGGCACTGAAGCTTTCTTT. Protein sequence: CASSFIGQGTEAFF.